The 21 T cell receptor beta chains given below trace back to one sample, sequenced in a study of Graves' ophthalmopathy and Graves' hyperthyroidism. From RNA, the CDR3 regions of TCR beta chains were amplified and sequenced. First-round RT-PCR relied on HTBI primers, and a second-round multiplex PCR came next. Each CDR3 protein gets one entry after TCRdb re-called the multiplex PCR reads with MiXCR. The table shows 300,000 to 400,000 distinct CDR3 sequences, with about a sixth occurring only once. Sample: peripheral blood. The source of these receptors is an adult woman with stable Graves' hyperthyroidism.

This clonotype was counted ten times or more. The chain joins TRBV20-1 to TRBJ1-1; D is possibly TRBD1 (5 bases). Germline V gene data show CDR1 as DFQATT and CDR2 as SNEGSKA (reference sequence). The CDR3 has 15 amino acids. V lost 3 bases, J lost 0 bases, and 14 bases lay in between. The CDR3 is CSASGTASMNTEAFF. The CDR3, as DNA: TGCAGTGCTAGCGGGACGGCGTCCATGAACACTGAAGCTTTCTTT.

A remark on this clonotype: A much larger clone differs from this one at a single base, so this may be a read error. The CDR3 sequence: CSSSYSTGTLETQYF. CDR3 coding DNA: TGTTCCAGCAGTTACTCCACAGGGACGTTGGAGACCCAGTACTTC. This chain links TRBV6-2 or TRBV6-3 with TRBJ2-5, with D possibly being TRBD1 (6 bases). The V gene's germline CDR1 is MNHEY and CDR2 SVGEGT. This CDR3 has 15 amino acids.

This clonotype has ten or more counts. This rearrangement joins TRBV20-1 to TRBJ1-2, with TRBD1 identical over 11 bases. This CDR3 has 15 amino acids. V was clipped by 6 bases and J by 4 bases; unmatched bases: 10. In germline, CDR1 is DFQATT, CDR2 SNEGSKA (reference sequence). The CDR3 sequence is CSASPGQGGIYGYTF. In DNA form, the CDR3 reads TGCAGTGCCAGTCCGGGACAGGGGGGGATCTATGGCTACACCTTC.

The chain employs TRBV7-2 and TRBJ1-2; D is ambiguous. Trimming shortened V by 6 bases and J by 0 bases, and 11 bases separated the two germline ends. This CDR3 comprises 14 residues. CDR1 is SGHTA, CDR2 FQGNSA, per germline. The CDR3 here is CASRRTNTNYGYTF. For the CDR3, the DNA is TGTGCCAGCAGGCGTACAAATACTAACTATGGCTACACCTTC.

This clonotype was found many times. The gene calls are TRBV12-3 or TRBV12-4 and TRBJ2-2; TRBD1 aligns across 7 bases. This CDR3 is 13 amino acids long. The V segment lost 3 bases and the J segment 7 bases; nucleotides outside the gene matches: 2. CDR3 protein: CASSLTGNGELFF. The CDR3 DNA reads as TGTGCCAGCAGTTTGACAGGGAACGGGGAGCTGTTTTTT.

This clonotype was counted many times. The chain employs TRBV6-1 and TRBJ2-5; no firm D call. The CDR3 contains 18 residues. The V gene's germline CDR1 is MNHNS and CDR2 SASEGT. V was trimmed by 6 bases and J by 3 bases, leaving 26 bases between them. The CDR3 spells CASRKIISGALIKETQYF. DNA of the CDR3: TGTGCCAGCAGGAAGATAATTAGTGGAGCCTTAATAAAAGAGACCCAGTACTTC.

This clonotype was detected a few times. Sequence at one end of the junction differs from germline and may be a read error. The genes are TRBV6-5 and TRBJ1-5; 7 nucleotides align to TRBD1. The germline V gene encodes CDR1 MNHEY and CDR2 SVGAGI. CDR3 size: 11 residues. The CDR3 is CASSYSGTVVF. CDR3 in DNA: TGTGCCAGCAGTTACTCCGGGACAGTTGTATTT.

The V and J genes are TRBV7-8 and TRBJ1-5, with D tentatively TRBD1 (5 bases). V was clipped by 4 bases and J by 2 bases, with 12 bases between them. The CDR3 has 15 residues. The V gene's germline CDR1 is SGHVS and CDR2 FQNEAQ. CDR3 region: CASSYGDGGNQPQHF. The CDR3 coding sequence is TGTGCCAGCAGCTATGGGGACGGGGGCAATCAGCCCCAGCATTTT.

This clonotype was seen ten or more times. V is TRBV5-1 and J is TRBJ2-7; 7 bases are shared with TRBD1. CDR1 and CDR2 from the germline V gene are SGHRS and YFSETQ. The CDR3 is 14 amino acids. Trimming at V came to 1 base and at J to 4 bases, leaving 5 bases not matched to a gene. The CDR3 spells CASSLTGTAYEQYF. CDR3 DNA: TGCGCCAGCAGCTTGACCGGGACAGCATACGAGCAGTACTTC.

There are many counts of this clonotype. The chain uses TRBV6-5 and TRBJ1-2; 10 bases line up with TRBD1. The V gene's germline CDR1 is MNHEY and CDR2 SVGAGI. J gave up 4 bases and V 4 bases, and 3 bases lay outside the gene matches. This CDR3 contains 14 residues. This CDR3 is CASSSTGGAYGYTF. The CDR3, as DNA: TGTGCCAGCAGTTCGACAGGGGGCGCCTATGGCTACACCTTC.

This chain uses TRBV3-1 with TRBJ1-1; D gene ambiguous. Trimming took off 0 bases at V and 6 bases at J, with 8 bases between the two ends. Germline CDR1 is LGHDT and CDR2 is YNNKEL (reference sequence). The CDR3 runs to 13 residues. In DNA, the CDR3 is TGTGCCAGCAGCCAAGAGAGGCGGTCTGAAGCTTTCTTT. Residues: CASSQERRSEAFF.

This clonotype was seen at least ten times. V gene TRBV20-1 combines with J gene TRBJ2-7, with 8 bases aligning to TRBD1. After removal of 4 bases from V and 2 bases from J, the junction contained 7 bases not matched to a gene. The CDR3 has 14 residues. The germline V gene has CDR1 DFQATT and CDR2 SNEGSKA (reference sequence). CDR3 amino acids: CSANSDRVTYEQYF. In DNA, the CDR3 is TGCAGTGCTAATTCGGACAGGGTTACCTACGAGCAGTACTTC.

This clonotype was detected ten times or more. The rearrangement links TRBV10-2 to TRBJ1-5, with D possibly matching TRBD1 (6 bases). The V gene lost 2 bases and the J gene lost 6 bases, with 14 bases spanning the gap. The CDR3 is 15 residues long. CDR1 is WSHSY and CDR2 is SAAADI in the germline V gene. CDR3: CASSETGGAGQPQHF. CDR3 coding DNA: TGCGCCAGCAGTGAGACGGGGGGGGCAGGTCAGCCCCAGCATTTT.

This clonotype was recorded many times. The CDR3 loop reads CASSLLYAGELFF. In DNA, the CDR3 is TGTGCCAGCAGTCTCCTCTACGCCGGGGAGCTGTTTTTT. This chain links TRBV12-3 or TRBV12-4 with TRBJ2-2; D is undetermined. The CDR3 covers 13 residues. Trimming took 5 bases from V and 6 from J, leaving 10 bases between them.

In this sample, this clonotype turned up many times. This sequence joins TRBV2 and TRBJ1-3; D gene uncertain. V gave up 3 bases and J gave up 0 bases, with 9 bases separating them. Germline CDR1 SNHLY, CDR2 FYNNEI. The CDR3 extends over 15 amino acids. CDR3 DNA sequence: TGTGCCAGCAGTGAGATTCGGAGCTCTGGAAACACCATATATTTT. Its protein product is CASSEIRSSGNTIYF.

This clonotype was seen many times. This chain links TRBV29-1 with TRBJ2-5; no clear D gene. Per the germline V gene, CDR1 is SQVTM and CDR2 is ANQGSEA. The V gene lost 8 bases and the J gene lost 0 bases, with 10 bases spanning the gap. The CDR3 covers 12 residues. CDR3 region: CSTTGYQETQYF. CDR3 DNA sequence: TGCAGCACCACGGGTTACCAAGAGACCCAGTACTTC.

This clonotype was seen ten or more times. The chain joins TRBV28 to TRBJ1-1; 7 bases map to TRBD1. The CDR3 consists of 16 residues. Trimming removed 4 bases from V and 0 bases from J; junction bases left unmatched: 8. Germline CDR1 and CDR2: MDHEN and SYDVKM. In DNA form, the CDR3 reads TGTGCCAGCAGTTCACAGGGGTATCGGATGAACACTGAAGCTTTCTTT. Amino acid sequence: CASSSQGYRMNTEAFF. The complete variable domain, with remaining parts taken from reference TRBV28 and TRBJ1-1, reads DVKVTQSSRYLVKRTGEKVFLECVQDMDHENMFWYRQDPGLGLRLIYFSYDVKMKEKGDIPEGYSVSREKKERFSLILESASTNQTSMYLCASSSQGYRMNTEAFFGQGTRLTVV.

This clonotype was seen ten or more times. The rearrangement joins TRBV9 to TRBJ2-7, with 10 bases that match TRBD1. CDR3 length: 14 amino acids. Germline CDR1 SGDLS, CDR2 YYNGEE. V was pared by 2 bases and J by 7 bases, with 6 bases of the junction left unmatched. CDR3 in amino acids: CASSVGQGSWEQYF. CDR3 nucleotide sequence: TGTGCCAGCAGCGTGGGACAGGGGTCCTGGGAGCAGTACTTC.

This clonotype has a handful of counts. The chain recombines TRBV4-3 with TRBJ1-6; the match to TRBD1 covers 8 bases. Germline assignment: CDR1 LGHNA and CDR2 YSLEER. This CDR3 spans 17 amino acids. Unmatched junction bases numbered 11, after V lost 0 bases and J lost 10 bases. The CDR3 here is CASSQDTTGVIESPLHF. The CDR3 DNA is TGCGCCAGCAGCCAAGACACGACAGGGGTGATAGAGTCACCCCTCCACTTT.

This clonotype was recorded once. The chain couples TRBV7-2 to TRBJ1-5; no reliable D call. CDR3 length: 13 amino acids. Germline CDR1 SGHTA, CDR2 FQGNSA. V gave up 8 bases and J gave up 0 bases, with 8 bases separating them. CDR3 in DNA: TGTGCCAGCGGGAGTTATAGCAATCAGCCCCAGCATTTT. The encoded protein is CASGSYSNQPQHF.

This clonotype was seen at least ten times. CDR3 DNA: TGTGCCAGCAGATCGACAGGGACGTACGAGCAGTACTTC. It yields the protein CASRSTGTYEQYF. V is TRBV25-1 and J is TRBJ2-7, with 7 nucleotides matching TRBD1. In germline, CDR1 is MGHDK, CDR2 SYGVNS. V was clipped by 6 bases and J by 4 bases; unmatched bases: 6. The CDR3 runs to 13 residues.